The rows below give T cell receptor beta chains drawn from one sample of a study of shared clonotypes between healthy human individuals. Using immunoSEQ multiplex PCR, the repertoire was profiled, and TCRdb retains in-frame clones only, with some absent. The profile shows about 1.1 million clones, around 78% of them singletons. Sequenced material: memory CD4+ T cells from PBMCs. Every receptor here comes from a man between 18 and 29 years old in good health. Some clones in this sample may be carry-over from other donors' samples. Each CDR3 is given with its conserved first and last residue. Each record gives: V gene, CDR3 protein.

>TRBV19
CASTDTDTQYF
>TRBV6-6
CATRDNPGTGYYEQYF
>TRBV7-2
CASSLANPVAGGGYGYTF
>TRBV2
CASSGELLSYGYTF
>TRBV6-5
CASSYVRGVGTEAFF
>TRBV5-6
CASSPIAGGNYEQYF
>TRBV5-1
CASSLPVERGYGYTF
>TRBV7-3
CASSLSGQFNTEAFF
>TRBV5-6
CASSNPGGTYEQYF
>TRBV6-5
CASTDRGPDTQYF
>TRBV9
CASSVGQSGKLFF
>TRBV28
CASSAGGTGGFYEQYF
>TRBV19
CALFPGQSVLRAKNIQYF
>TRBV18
CASSPGGLTSYQETQYF
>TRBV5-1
CASKTGTSGSEGETQYF
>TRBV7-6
CASSLSRLGNEQFF
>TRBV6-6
CATQAPSGRHNEQFF
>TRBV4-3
CASSQGATGRGETQYF
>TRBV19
CASRPKSGQGSQPQHF
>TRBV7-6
CASSPTGGYEQYF
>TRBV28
CASSSQGREKLFF
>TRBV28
CASQGSLAKNIQYF
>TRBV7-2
CASSPSGRRGADTQYF